This TCR beta chain was identified in a study of blood T cell repertoires in COVID-19. The J segment lost 5 bases and the V segment lost 5 bases, leaving 7 bases of the junction unmatched. The CDR3 length is 14 residues. Germline loops: CDR1 SEHNR, CDR2 FQNEAQ (reference sequence). This table comes from immunoSEQ multiplex PCR, and its TCRdb copy is limited to in-frame clones, with some not included. The sample yields 200,000 to 250,000 clones, 85% to 90% seen once. This receptor was taken from a man aged 35 to 55 who had recovered from COVID-19. What was sequenced was PBMCs or T cells enriched from blood (not recorded which). This chain connects TRBV7-9 to TRBJ2-5; 8 nucleotides agree with TRBD1. CDR3 amino acids: CASSPSGTGETQYF. The DNA for the CDR3 is TGTGCCAGCAGCCCTTCGGGGACAGGCGAGACCCAGTACTTC. The full variable domain, rest sourced from reference TRBV7-9 and TRBJ2-5, is DTGVSQNPRHKITKRGQNVTFRCDPISEHNRLYWYRQTLGQGPEFLTYFQNEAQLEKSRLLSDRFSAERPKGSFSTLEIQRTEQGDSAMYLCASSPSGTGETQYFGPGTRLLVL.